This T cell receptor (beta chain) was observed in a study of vaccination effects on CD4 cells after COVID-19. Study at large: After the second dose, samples were taken at median day 72. Broader study findings: Early post-infection timepoints were absent, and convalescent patients were few.

Clones were sequenced by immunoSEQ multiplex PCR, and TCRdb holds only the in-frame ones, with some missing. The sample contains about 31,000 clones, 70% to 75% of which appear only once. A remark on this clone: Its cognate antigen is unknown.

V dropped 1 base and J dropped 0 bases, with 10 bases sitting between them. The CDR3 length is 15 residues. Germline V CDR1 and CDR2: SGHTA, FQGNSA. Pools of viral peptides were used by the ViraFEST assay to expand antigen-specific CD4+ T cells ahead of sequencing. At the end of around eleven days of culture, CD4+ T cells were isolated. Each participant was given two doses of one vaccine (BNT162b2 or mRNA-1273). Wells containing two million PBMC each were cultured with around 9.1 IU/ml IL-2 and 7.5 to 10 ug/ml peptides. The chain is built from TRBV7-2 and TRBJ2-7; possibly TRBD2 for D (7 bases). The source was CD4+ T cells from PBMCs cultured with HCoV-229E spike peptides, collected after COVID-19 vaccination. The sequence was collected from a human donor who received a COVID-19 vaccine. CDR3 residues: CASSLGGGRSYEQYF. The CDR3, as DNA: TGTGCCAGCAGCTTAGGGGGGGGCCGCTCCTACGAGCAGTACTTC. Complete variable domain (other parts from reference TRBV7-2 and TRBJ2-7): GAGVSQSPSNKVTEKGKDVELRCDPISGHTALYWYRQSLGQGLEFLIYFQGNSAPDKSGLPSDRFSAERTGGSVSTLTIQRTQQEDSAVYLCASSLGGGRSYEQYFGPGTRLTVT.